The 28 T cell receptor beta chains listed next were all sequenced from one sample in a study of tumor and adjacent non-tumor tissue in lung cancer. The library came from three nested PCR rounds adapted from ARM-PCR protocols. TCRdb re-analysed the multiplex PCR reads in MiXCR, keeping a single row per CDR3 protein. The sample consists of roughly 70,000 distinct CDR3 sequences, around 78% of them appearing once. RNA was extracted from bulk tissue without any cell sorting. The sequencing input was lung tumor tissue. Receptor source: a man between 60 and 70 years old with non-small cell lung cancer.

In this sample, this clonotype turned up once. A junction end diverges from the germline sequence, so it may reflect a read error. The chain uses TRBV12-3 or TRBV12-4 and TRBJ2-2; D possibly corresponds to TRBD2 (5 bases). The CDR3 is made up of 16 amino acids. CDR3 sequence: CACSLGGGRGTGELFF. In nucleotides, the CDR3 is TGTGCCTGCAGTTTAGGAGGTGGCCGAGGCACCGGGGAGCTGTTTTTT.

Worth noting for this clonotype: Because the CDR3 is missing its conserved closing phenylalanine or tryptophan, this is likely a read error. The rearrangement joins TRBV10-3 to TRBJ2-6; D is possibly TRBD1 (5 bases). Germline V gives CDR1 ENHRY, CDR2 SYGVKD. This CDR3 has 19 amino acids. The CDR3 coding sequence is TGTGCCATCAGTGCCTACCAGGGCCCAAACCCTTCTGGAGCCAACGTCCTGACTTAC. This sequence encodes CAISAYQGPNPSGANVLTY.

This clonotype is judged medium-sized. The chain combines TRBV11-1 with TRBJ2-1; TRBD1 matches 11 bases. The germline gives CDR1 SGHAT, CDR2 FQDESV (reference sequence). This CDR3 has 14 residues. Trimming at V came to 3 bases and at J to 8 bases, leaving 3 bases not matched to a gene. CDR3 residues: CASSLDRGRYEQFF. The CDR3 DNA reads TGTGCCAGCAGCTTGGACAGGGGGCGGTATGAGCAGTTCTTC.

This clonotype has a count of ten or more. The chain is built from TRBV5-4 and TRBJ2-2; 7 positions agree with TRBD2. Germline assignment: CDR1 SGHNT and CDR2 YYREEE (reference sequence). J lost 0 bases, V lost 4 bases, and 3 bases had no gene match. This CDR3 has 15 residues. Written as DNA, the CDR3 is TGTGCCAGCAGCCCTGGGGGGGCGAACACCGGGGAGCTGTTTTTT. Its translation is CASSPGGANTGELFF.

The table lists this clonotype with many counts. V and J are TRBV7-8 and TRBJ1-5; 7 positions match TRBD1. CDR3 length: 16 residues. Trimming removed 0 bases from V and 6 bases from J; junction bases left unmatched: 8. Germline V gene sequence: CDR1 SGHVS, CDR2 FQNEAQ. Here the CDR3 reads CASSLAWRGRTQPQHF. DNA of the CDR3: TGTGCCAGCAGCTTAGCGTGGAGGGGGCGCACTCAGCCCCAGCATTTT.

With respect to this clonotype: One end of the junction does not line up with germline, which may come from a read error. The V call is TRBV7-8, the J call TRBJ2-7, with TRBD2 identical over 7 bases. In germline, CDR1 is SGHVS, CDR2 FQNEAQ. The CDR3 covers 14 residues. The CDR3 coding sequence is TGTGTCAGCAGCTTAGCTGGGGAGGGCTACGAGCAGTACTTC. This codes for CVSSLAGEGYEQYF.

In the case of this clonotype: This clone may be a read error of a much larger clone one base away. CDR3 residues: CASSSRYNEQFF. The DNA of the CDR3 is TGTGCCAGCAGTTCCAGATACAATGAGCAGTTCTTC. The chain joins TRBV6-5 to TRBJ2-1; no clear D gene. The V and J ends lost 4 bases and 4 bases respectively, with 5 bases between them. The CDR3 covers 12 residues. From germline, CDR1 is MNHEY and CDR2 SVGAGI.

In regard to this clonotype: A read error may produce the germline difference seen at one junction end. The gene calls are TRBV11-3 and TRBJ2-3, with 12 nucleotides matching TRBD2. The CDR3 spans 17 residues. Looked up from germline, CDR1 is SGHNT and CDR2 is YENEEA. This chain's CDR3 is CPSSPTSGRPIYDTQYF. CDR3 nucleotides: TGTCCCAGCAGCCCTACTAGCGGGAGGCCGATCTATGATACGCAATATTTT.

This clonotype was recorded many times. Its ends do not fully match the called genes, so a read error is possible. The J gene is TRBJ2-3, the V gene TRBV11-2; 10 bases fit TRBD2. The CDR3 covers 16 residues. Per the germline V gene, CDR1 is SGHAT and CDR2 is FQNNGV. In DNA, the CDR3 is TGTGCCAGCAGCTTAGATCACTTCGGGCTAGCGGGAGAGAGTCAGTTT. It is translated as CASSLDHFGLAGESQF.

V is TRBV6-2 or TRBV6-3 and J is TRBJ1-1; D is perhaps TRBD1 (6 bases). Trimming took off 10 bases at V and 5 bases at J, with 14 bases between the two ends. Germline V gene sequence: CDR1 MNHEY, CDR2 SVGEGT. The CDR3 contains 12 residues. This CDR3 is CANNTGMTEAFF. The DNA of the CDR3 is TGTGCCAACAATACAGGGATGACTGAAGCTTTCTTT.

The CDR3 protein is CSAPMLVSGPDTQYF. The CDR3 nucleotides read TGCAGTGCCCCGATGCTGGTTAGCGGACCAGATACGCAGTATTTT. The V gene is TRBV20-1, the J gene TRBJ2-3; the D gene is possibly TRBD2 (6 bases). Germline lookup yields CDR1 DFQATT and CDR2 SNEGSKA (reference sequence). This CDR3 has 15 amino acids. Trimming cost V 6 bases and J 4 bases, with 20 bases left between them.

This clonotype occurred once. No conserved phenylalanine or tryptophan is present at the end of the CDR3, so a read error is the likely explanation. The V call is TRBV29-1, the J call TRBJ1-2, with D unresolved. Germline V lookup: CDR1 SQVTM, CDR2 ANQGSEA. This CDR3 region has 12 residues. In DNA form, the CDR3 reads TGCAGCGTTGCACGGGGTAACTATGTCTACACCATC. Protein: CSVARGNYVYTI.

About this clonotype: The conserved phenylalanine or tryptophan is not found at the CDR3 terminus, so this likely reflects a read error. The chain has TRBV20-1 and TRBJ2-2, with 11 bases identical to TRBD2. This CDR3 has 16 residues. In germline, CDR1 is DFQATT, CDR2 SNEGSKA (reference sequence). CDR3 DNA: TGCAGTGCTAGACAGGGACTAGCGGAGAACACCGGGGAACTGTTTATT. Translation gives CSARQGLAENTGELFI.

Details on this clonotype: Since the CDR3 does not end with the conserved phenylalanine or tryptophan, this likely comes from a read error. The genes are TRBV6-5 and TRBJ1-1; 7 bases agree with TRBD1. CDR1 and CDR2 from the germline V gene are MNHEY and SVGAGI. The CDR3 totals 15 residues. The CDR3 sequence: CACSYSHRGGTEAFL. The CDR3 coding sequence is TGTGCCTGCAGTTACTCCCACAGGGGTGGGACTGAAGCTTTCCTT.

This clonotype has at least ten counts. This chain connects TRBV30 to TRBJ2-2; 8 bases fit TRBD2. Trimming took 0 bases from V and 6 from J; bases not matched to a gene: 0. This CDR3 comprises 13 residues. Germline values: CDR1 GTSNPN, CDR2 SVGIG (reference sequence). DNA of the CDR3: TGTGCCTGGAGTGTAGCGGGAGCCGGGGAGCTGTTTTTT. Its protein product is CAWSVAGAGELFF.

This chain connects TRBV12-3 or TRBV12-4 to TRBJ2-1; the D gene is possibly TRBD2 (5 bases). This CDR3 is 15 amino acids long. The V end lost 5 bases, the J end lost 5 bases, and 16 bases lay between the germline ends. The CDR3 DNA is TGTGCCAGCAGTCTCTCTCAGCGGAACCACAATGAGCAGTTCTTC. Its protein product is CASSLSQRNHNEQFF.

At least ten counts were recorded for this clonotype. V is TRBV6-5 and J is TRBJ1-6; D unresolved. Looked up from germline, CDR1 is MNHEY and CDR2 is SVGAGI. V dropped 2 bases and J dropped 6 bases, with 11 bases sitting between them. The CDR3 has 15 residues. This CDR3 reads CASSYGSLANSPLHF. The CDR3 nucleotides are TGTGCCAGCAGTTACGGGAGTCTTGCTAATTCACCCCTCCACTTT.

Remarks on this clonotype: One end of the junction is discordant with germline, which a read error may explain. The CDR3 is CVSRPVLAGNGQYF. The CDR3 nucleotides read TGTGTCAGCAGACCCGTACTAGCGGGAAACGGGCAGTACTTC. The V gene is TRBV6-5, the J gene TRBJ2-7, with 10 bases aligning to TRBD2. The CDR3 totals 14 residues. Germline CDR1 reads MNHEY; CDR2 reads SVGAGI.

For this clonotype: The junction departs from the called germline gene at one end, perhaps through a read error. The CDR3 sequence: CASSYGVGQIYEQRF. For the CDR3, the DNA is TGTGCCAGCAGTTACGGGGTTGGACAGATTTACGAGCAGCGCTTC. This chain joins TRBV6-5 and TRBJ2-7, with TRBD1 as a possible D gene (6 bases). This CDR3 has 15 amino acids. Germline assignment: CDR1 MNHEY and CDR2 SVGAGI.

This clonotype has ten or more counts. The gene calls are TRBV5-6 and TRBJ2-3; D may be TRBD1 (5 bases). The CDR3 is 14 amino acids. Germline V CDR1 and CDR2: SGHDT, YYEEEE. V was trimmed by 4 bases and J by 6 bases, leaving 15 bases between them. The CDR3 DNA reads TGTGCCAGCAGCGCAGACAACCAGGGTGATACGCAGTATTTT. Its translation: CASSADNQGDTQYF.

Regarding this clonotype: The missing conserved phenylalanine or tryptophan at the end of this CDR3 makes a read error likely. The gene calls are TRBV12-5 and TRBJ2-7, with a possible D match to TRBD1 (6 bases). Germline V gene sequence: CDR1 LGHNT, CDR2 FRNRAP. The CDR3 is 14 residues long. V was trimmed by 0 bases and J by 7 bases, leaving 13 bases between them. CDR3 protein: CASGLVRDNYEQYL. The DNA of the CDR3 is TGTGCTAGTGGTTTGGTACGGGACAACTATGAGCAGTACTTA.

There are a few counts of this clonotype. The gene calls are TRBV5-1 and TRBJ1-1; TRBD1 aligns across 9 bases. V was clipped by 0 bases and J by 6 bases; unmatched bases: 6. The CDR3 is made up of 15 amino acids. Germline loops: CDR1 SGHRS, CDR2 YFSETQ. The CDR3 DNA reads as TGCGCCAGCAGCTTGGGCTCGGGACAGGGAGCTGAAGCTTTCTTT. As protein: CASSLGSGQGAEAFF.

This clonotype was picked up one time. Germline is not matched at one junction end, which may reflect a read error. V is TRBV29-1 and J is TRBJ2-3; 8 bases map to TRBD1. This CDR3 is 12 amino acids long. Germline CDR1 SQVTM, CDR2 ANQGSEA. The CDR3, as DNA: TGCACCGTCGGACAGGGCGGTGATACGCGGTATTTT. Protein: CTVGQGGDTRYF.

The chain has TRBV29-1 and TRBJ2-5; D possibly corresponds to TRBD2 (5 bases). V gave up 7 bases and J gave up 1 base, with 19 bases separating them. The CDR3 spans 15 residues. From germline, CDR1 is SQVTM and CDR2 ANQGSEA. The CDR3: CSGDGQLVSQETQYF. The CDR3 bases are TGCAGCGGTGATGGGCAACTAGTGAGCCAAGAGACCCAGTACTTC.

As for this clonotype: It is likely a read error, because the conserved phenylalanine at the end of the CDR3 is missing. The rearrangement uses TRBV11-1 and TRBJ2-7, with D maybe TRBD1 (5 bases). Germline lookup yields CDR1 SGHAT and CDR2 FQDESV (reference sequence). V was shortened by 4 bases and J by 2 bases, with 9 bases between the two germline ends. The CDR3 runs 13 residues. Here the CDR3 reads CASSYRWAYEQYY. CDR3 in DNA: TGTGCCAGCAGCTACAGGTGGGCCTACGAGCAGTACTAC.

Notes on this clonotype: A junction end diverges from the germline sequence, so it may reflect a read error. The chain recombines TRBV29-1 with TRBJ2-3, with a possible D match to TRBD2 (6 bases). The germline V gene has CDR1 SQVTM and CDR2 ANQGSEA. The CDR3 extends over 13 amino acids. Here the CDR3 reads CSVGERVADTLYF. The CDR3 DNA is TGCAGCGTCGGAGAGCGGGTCGCGGATACGCTGTATTTT.

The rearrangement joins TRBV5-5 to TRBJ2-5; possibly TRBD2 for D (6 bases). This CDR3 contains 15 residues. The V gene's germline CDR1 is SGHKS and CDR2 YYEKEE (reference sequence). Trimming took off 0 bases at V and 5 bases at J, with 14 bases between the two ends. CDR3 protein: CASSLVTRSAETQYF. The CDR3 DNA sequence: TGTGCCAGCAGCTTGGTGACTAGAAGTGCGGAGACCCAGTACTTC.

The CDR3 spells CASSLTYEQYF. The CDR3 bases are TGTGCCAGCAGCTTAACCTACGAGCAGTACTTC. The chain carries TRBV11-2 and TRBJ2-7; unclear D gene. The V end lost 2 bases, the J end lost 2 bases, and 1 base lay between the germline ends. This CDR3 has 11 residues. Germline V gene lookup returns CDR1 SGHAT and CDR2 FQNNGV.